A selection of T cell receptor beta chains follows, all from one sample in a study of response to subunit inactivated influenza vaccine. From the RT-PCR reads, TCRdb called clonotypes with MiXCR, one entry per CDR3 protein. This sample carries hundreds of thousands of distinct CDR3 sequences, around 8% of them seen once, and the ten largest clones take 10% to 15%. This sample comprised PBMCs from blood, obtained roughly 24 months after vaccination. The receptor set was obtained from a man aged 45-69 years who received an inactivated influenza vaccine. Both conserved end residues are part of each CDR3. D genes are given only for firm matches. Not every row has a clone size; where given, it reads once, few, many or a size class.

size	V	D	J	DNA	CDR3
few	TRBV27	TRBD2	TRBJ2-7	TGTGCCAGCAGTTTAAGAATGGACCTCGCGGGAGGAAACCAGTACCTATACGAGCAGTACTTC	CASSLRMDLAGGNQYLYEQYF
.	TRBV11-2	TRBD2	TRBJ2-1	TGTGCCAGCAGCTTAGATTGGAGTAGCGGGACTCTCTCCTACAATGAGCAGTTCTTC	CASSLDWSSGTLSYNEQFF
few	TRBV4-2	TRBD2	TRBJ2-3	TGTGCCAGCAGTCGGACTAGCCAGGCAGATACGCAGTATTTT	CASSRTSQADTQYF
.	TRBV28	TRBD1	TRBJ1-5	TGTGCCAGCAGTGGGGAGGGCAGGGGGCAGCCCCAGCATTTT	CASSGEGRGQPQHF
few	TRBV12-3/TRBV12-4	.	TRBJ2-1	TGTGCCAGCAGCGCGGGCGGGGCTCAGGCGTATGAGCAGTTCTTC	CASSAGGAQAYEQFF
.	TRBV12-3/TRBV12-4	.	TRBJ2-7	TGTGCCAGCAGTTTGGGACCGGACGAGCAGTACTTC	CASSLGPDEQYF
many	TRBV5-6	.	TRBJ1-1	TGTGCCAGCAGCTTGGCGGGGAGAGAAGCTTTCTTT	CASSLAGREAFF
many	TRBV10-3	TRBD1	TRBJ2-2	TGTGCCATCAGTGCAGGGGGCCTTACCGGGGAGCTGTTTTTT	CAISAGGLTGELFF
.	TRBV28	.	TRBJ1-4	TGTGCCAGTTTTGGCGCAGGGACTAATGAAAAACTGTTTTTT	CASFGAGTNEKLFF
many	TRBV20-1	TRBD1	TRBJ2-3	TGCAGTGTACCAGGACAGGGGAGGGGACCAGATACGCAGTATTTT	CSVPGQGRGPDTQYF
.	TRBV20-1	.	TRBJ2-2	TGCAGTACGACTCTATTGAACACCGGGGAGCTGTTTTTT	CSTTLLNTGELFF
.	TRBV20-1	TRBD1	TRBJ1-2	TGCAGTGCTCCCCCCGGGAGGGGGCATGGCTACACCTTC	CSAPPGRGHGYTF
many	TRBV11-2	.	TRBJ2-1	TGTGCCAGCAGCTTAGATGCGGCAGGGGGGAATGAGCAGTTCTTC	CASSLDAAGGNEQFF
few	TRBV7-9	.	TRBJ2-5	TGTGCCAGCAGCTTAGAAGCTCAAGAGACCCAGTACTTC	CASSLEAQETQYF
few	TRBV7-2	TRBD2	TRBJ2-1	TGTGCCAGCAGCTTAGTTAGCGGGAGCGGCAATGAGCAGTTCTTC	CASSLVSGSGNEQFF
few	TRBV20-1	TRBD2	TRBJ2-7	TGCAGTGCTAGAGTGCTAACTAGCGGGGGTTCCTTGAGCTCCTACGAGCAGTACTTC	CSARVLTSGGSLSSYEQYF
many	TRBV4-1	TRBD1	TRBJ2-1	TGCGCCAGCAGCCAGGGACAGGGGATTCAGAATGAGCAGTTCTTC	CASSQGQGIQNEQFF
many	TRBV9	.	TRBJ2-7	TGTGCCAGCAGCGTAGGGCTAGCGAGAACCGACGAGCAGTACTTC	CASSVGLARTDEQYF
.	TRBV30	.	TRBJ2-1	TGTGCCTGGAGTGAGTTGGGCTACAATGAGCAGTTCTTC	CAWSELGYNEQFF
.	TRBV6-1	.	TRBJ1-2	TGTGCCAGCAGTGAAGCGCGGAGGGACCGATATGGCTACACCTTC	CASSEARRDRYGYTF
few	TRBV4-3	.	TRBJ2-3	TGCGCCAGCAGCCAAGATCAAGGGCGGGGCGAGAGCACAGATACGCAGTATTTT	CASSQDQGRGESTDTQYF
.	TRBV5-1	TRBD2	TRBJ2-5	TGCGCCAGCAGCTTGGTAGACGGGAGGACCTCAGAGCCCCAGTACTTC	CASSLVDGRTSEPQYF